This passage covers 21 T cell receptor beta chains from one sample sequenced in a study of cytomegalovirus exposure and HLA in healthy donors. Clones were read by immunoSEQ multiplex PCR, and TCRdb kept only the in-frame ones, dropping some. The table has roughly 50,000 clones, around 90% seen once. Sequencing used PBMCs. The receptors shown here come from a man aged 18-30 years in good health and CMV-seronegative.

The chain uses TRBV29-1 and TRBJ2-3; TRBD1 matches 10 bases. The V and J ends lost 1 base and 9 bases, in that order; junction bases with no gene match: 4. Germline values: CDR1 SQVTM, CDR2 ANQGSEA. This CDR3 spans 13 amino acids. The CDR3 spells CSVEGAGQGTQYF. For the CDR3, the DNA is TGCAGCGTTGAAGGGGCGGGACAGGGGACGCAGTATTTT.

This chain joins TRBV5-4 and TRBJ1-4; D ambiguous. CDR3 length: 13 residues. The germline V gene encodes CDR1 SGHNT and CDR2 YYREEE (reference sequence). V was shortened by 0 bases and J by 7 bases, with 7 bases between the two germline ends. CDR3 region: CASSLVRSEKLFF. The CDR3 bases are TGTGCCAGCAGCTTGGTAAGGAGTGAAAAACTGTTTTTT.

In its sample, this clone was seen a few times. The rearrangement links TRBV29-1 to TRBJ1-4; D gene uncertain. The CDR3 spans 14 residues. CDR1 SQVTM and CDR2 ANQGSEA come from the germline V gene. Trimming removed 4 bases at V and 7 bases at J, with 16 bases between. The chain's CDR3 is CSVGGPEGREKLFF. DNA for the CDR3: TGCAGCGTTGGAGGGCCCGAGGGTCGTGAAAAACTGTTTTTT. Together with reference TRBV29-1 and TRBJ1-4, the CDR3 gives the full variable domain: SAVISQKPSRDICQRGTSLTIQCQVDSQVTMMFWYRQQPGQSLTLIATANQGSEATYESGFVIDKFPISRPNLTFSTLTVSNMSPEDSSIYLCSVGGPEGREKLFFGSGTQLSVL.

The rearrangement links TRBV27 to TRBJ2-5; 7 bases match TRBD2. V shed 5 bases, J shed 5 bases, and the junction held 8 bases outside the gene matches. Germline assignment: CDR1 MNHEY and CDR2 SMNVEV (reference sequence). CDR3 length equals 14 residues. The CDR3 sequence is CASSNRPGGETQYF. The DNA of the CDR3 is TGTGCCAGCAGTAATAGGCCCGGGGGGGAGACCCAGTACTTC.

This rearrangement joins TRBV28 to TRBJ1-5, with 8 bases lining up with TRBD1. V trimming: 3 bases; J trimming: 10 bases; junction bases outside the gene matches: 8. Germline V CDR1 and CDR2: MDHEN, SYDVKM. The CDR3 covers 14 residues. This chain's CDR3 is CASSLSRGLGPQHF. CDR3 DNA sequence: TGTGCCAGCAGTTTGTCCAGGGGGCTCGGTCCCCAGCATTTT.

The CDR3 DNA sequence: TGTGCCAGCAGCCAATTTTTAGCGGGAGTTCGGCAGTTCTTC. It yields the protein CASSQFLAGVRQFF. V and J are TRBV14 and TRBJ2-1, with 9 nucleotides matching TRBD2. Germline trimming cut 2 bases from V and 12 bases from J; bases unmatched to any gene: 8. CDR3 length: 14 amino acids. Germline V lookup: CDR1 SGHDN, CDR2 FVKESK. Looking up the rest from reference TRBV14 and TRBJ2-1 gives the full variable domain: EAGVTQFPSHSVIEKGQTVTLRCDPISGHDNLYWYRRVMGKEIKFLLHFVKESKQDESGMPNNRFLAERTGGTYSTLKVQPAELEDSGVYFCASSQFLAGVRQFFGPGTRLTVL.

J is TRBJ1-1 and V is TRBV25-1; D is possibly TRBD1 (5 bases). The V gene's germline CDR1 is MGHDK and CDR2 SYGVNS. The CDR3 totals 13 residues. Trimming stripped 8 bases from V and 5 bases from J, with 15 bases between. Here the CDR3 reads CASAGRMGTEAFF. The CDR3 region has the DNA TGTGCCAGCGCGGGACGGATGGGGACTGAAGCTTTCTTT.

V and J are TRBV7-8 and TRBJ1-1; D perhaps matches TRBD1 (6 bases). The CDR3 sequence is 15 residues long. Trimming took off 2 bases at V and 4 bases at J, with 14 bases between the two ends. Germline V gene sequence: CDR1 SGHVS, CDR2 FQNEAQ. For the CDR3, the DNA is TGTGCCAGCAGCTTAAAAGGACAGTCTAGCACTGAAGCTTTCTTT. It translates to CASSLKGQSSTEAFF.

Details on this clone: One end of the junction does not line up with germline, which may come from a read error. DNA for the CDR3: TGTGCCTGGACTTCGGGACAGGTCCTGCTCTTC. It yields the protein CAWTSGQVLLF. V gene TRBV30 combines with J gene TRBJ2-1, with TRBD1 matching over 8 bases. CDR1 and CDR2 (germline): GTSNPN, SVGIG (reference sequence). CDR3 size: 11 residues.

The V call is TRBV30, the J call TRBJ2-7, with a possible D match to TRBD1 (6 bases). Deletions cut 3 bases from V and 1 base from J, with 7 bases between. Germline lookup yields CDR1 GTSNPN and CDR2 SVGIG (reference sequence). The CDR3 totals 12 residues. The CDR3 DNA sequence: TGTGCCTGGAGCAGGGGATCCTACGAGCAGTACTTC. It encodes CAWSRGSYEQYF.

The chain couples TRBV6-5 to TRBJ2-7; a possible D gene is TRBD2 (5 bases). Germline V gene lookup returns CDR1 MNHEY and CDR2 SVGAGI. V was clipped by 7 bases and J by 2 bases, with 15 bases between them. The CDR3 sequence is 14 residues long. The CDR3 region has the DNA TGTGCCAGCAAAGGAAGCGGCCTTACCTACGAGCAGTACTTC. Translating gives CASKGSGLTYEQYF.

In nucleotides, the CDR3 is TGTGCCAGCAGTTACTCACTGCAGGGGGCTGGAAACACCATATATTTT. Protein sequence: CASSYSLQGAGNTIYF. The gene calls are TRBV6-5 and TRBJ1-3, with 7 bases identical to TRBD1. Trimming cost V 0 bases and J 2 bases; bases outside gene matches: 4. The germline V gene has CDR1 MNHEY and CDR2 SVGAGI. The CDR3 runs to 16 residues.

The rearrangement joins TRBV7-2 to TRBJ1-2; D possibly corresponds to TRBD1 (6 bases). The V end lost 2 bases, the J end lost 2 bases, and 6 bases lay between the germline ends. The CDR3 runs 13 residues. Germline-derived CDR1 and CDR2 are SGHTA and FQGNSA. The CDR3 nucleotides read TGTGCCAGCAGCTTACAGGGGAACTATGGCTACACCTTC. Translating it yields CASSLQGNYGYTF.

The chain recombines TRBV7-2 with TRBJ2-5; 12 positions agree with TRBD2. With V trimmed by 4 bases and J by 2 bases, 11 bases remained unmatched. CDR1 is SGHTA and CDR2 is FQGNSA in the germline V gene. This CDR3 has 18 residues. In nucleotides, the CDR3 is TGTGCCAGCAGCTCCAGATTTTCTAGCGGGAGGGTTCAAGAGACCCAGTACTTC. Its translation is CASSSRFSSGRVQETQYF.

V gene TRBV6-5 combines with J gene TRBJ2-1; D unclear. CDR3 length equals 14 residues. V lost 5 bases to trimming and J lost 4 bases, with 12 bases between them. Germline values: CDR1 MNHEY, CDR2 SVGAGI. CDR3 protein: CASSTTGGYNEQFF. The DNA of the CDR3 is TGTGCCAGCAGTACCACCGGCGGTTACAATGAGCAGTTCTTC.

The CDR3 region has the DNA TGTGCCAGCAGTTTAGGGGACAGGGATACCGGGGAGCTGTTTTTT. As protein: CASSLGDRDTGELFF. The chain carries TRBV28 and TRBJ2-2, with 9 positions matching TRBD1. CDR3 length: 15 residues. Trimming cost V 2 bases and J 5 bases; bases outside gene matches: 3. Germline V gene lookup returns CDR1 MDHEN and CDR2 SYDVKM.

The chain combines TRBV11-2 with TRBJ2-7; 7 nucleotides match TRBD1. Germline CDR1 and CDR2: SGHAT and FQNNGV. The CDR3 totals 13 residues. V lost 5 bases, J lost 5 bases, and 6 bases stayed unmatched. Written as DNA, the CDR3 is TGTGCCAGCAGCCCGAGGACAGGCAACGAGCAGTACTTC. This gives the protein CASSPRTGNEQYF.

This chain joins TRBV19 and TRBJ2-7, with 12 bases that match TRBD1. Germline V gene sequence: CDR1 LNHDA, CDR2 SQIVND (reference sequence). V gave up 4 bases and J gave up 0 bases; unmatched junction bases: 4. This CDR3 has 16 amino acids. Here the CDR3 reads CASSKAGQGASYEQYF. DNA of the CDR3: TGTGCCAGTAGTAAAGCGGGACAGGGGGCCTCCTACGAGCAGTACTTC.

J is TRBJ2-1 and V is TRBV21-1; TRBD2, the D gene given by the table, was not confirmed from the DNA. TRBV21-1 is a pseudogene. This CDR3 has 19 residues. CDR3 in amino acids: CASSKATSGRSEEYNEQFF. DNA of the CDR3: TGTGCCAGCAGCAAAGCTACTAGCGGCCGATCAGAGGAATACAATGAGCAGTTCTTC.

The genes are TRBV27 and TRBJ2-6; perhaps TRBD2 as D (7 bases). The CDR3 runs 18 residues. Looked up from germline, CDR1 is MNHEY and CDR2 is SMNVEV (reference sequence). Trimming took off 3 bases at V and 3 bases at J, with 18 bases between the two ends. The CDR3: CASSFRGGASFGANVLTF. CDR3 coding DNA: TGTGCCAGCAGTTTTAGGGGGGGCGCTTCCTTTGGGGCCAACGTCCTGACTTTC.

The V gene is TRBV4-2, the J gene TRBJ2-7; D gene ambiguous. Trimming shortened V by 0 bases and J by 3 bases, and 12 bases separated the two germline ends. CDR3 length equals 15 residues. Germline V gene lookup returns CDR1 LGHNA and CDR2 YNFKEQ. CDR3 sequence reads: CASSQESSPIYEQYF. CDR3 DNA sequence: TGTGCCAGCAGCCAAGAGTCTTCCCCTATCTACGAGCAGTACTTC.